Below, 8 T cell receptor beta chains from the same sample are listed, as sequenced in a study of control samples from healthy donors and cancer patients. Libraries were prepared by immunoSEQ multiplex PCR; TCRdb keeps only in-frame clonotypes and omits some of them. Among about 76,000 clones listed, 89% were seen once. Material for sequencing was PBMCs. The receptors here all came from a woman aged 50 to 60 with colorectal cancer.

This chain uses TRBV7-3 with TRBJ2-3, with 9 bases that match TRBD1. Losses at the gene ends were 4 bases for V and 6 bases for J; bases not matched to a gene: 11. This CDR3 comprises 16 residues. Looked up from germline, CDR1 is SGHTA and CDR2 is FQGTGA. The CDR3 spells CASSSRTGAPGDTQYF. CDR3 in DNA: TGTGCCAGCAGCTCCCGGACAGGGGCTCCAGGGGATACGCAGTATTTT.

The chain carries TRBV5-1 and TRBJ2-3; 9 nucleotides line up with TRBD2. The CDR3 has 16 amino acids. V gave up 0 bases and J gave up 2 bases; unmatched junction bases: 4. From germline, CDR1 is SGHRS and CDR2 YFSETQ. The CDR3 DNA sequence: TGCGCCAGCAGCTTGGTGGGCGGGGGGGCCACAGATACGCAGTATTTT. Translation gives CASSLVGGGATDTQYF. The variable domain in full, with the rest retrieved from reference TRBV5-1 and TRBJ2-3, is KAGVTQTPRYLIKTRGQQVTLSCSPISGHRSVSWYQQTPGQGLQFLFEYFSETQRNKGNFPGRFSGRQFSNSRSEMNVSTLELGDSALYLCASSLVGGGATDTQYFGPGTRLTVL.

This rearrangement joins TRBV28 to TRBJ1-5; maybe TRBD1 (6 bases). The germline V gene has CDR1 MDHEN and CDR2 SYDVKM. With 6 bases removed from V and 4 bases from J, the gap between germline ends came to 16 bases. The length of the CDR3 is 15 residues. The CDR3 loop is CASRSGQRANQPQHF. The CDR3 bases are TGTGCCAGCAGATCTGGACAGAGAGCAAATCAGCCCCAGCATTTT.

This rearrangement joins TRBV19 to TRBJ1-2, with D hard to call. Trimming stripped 1 base from V and 5 bases from J, with 2 bases between. Germline V gene lookup returns CDR1 LNHDA and CDR2 SQIVND (reference sequence). This CDR3 spans 11 amino acids. The CDR3 is CASSIGYGYTF. The CDR3 DNA follows: TGTGCCAGTAGTATAGGGTATGGCTACACCTTC.

V and J are TRBV4-1 and TRBJ2-1; D may be TRBD2 (5 bases). This CDR3 region has 16 residues. The V and J ends lost 1 base and 7 bases respectively, with 17 bases between them. The germline CDR1 and CDR2 sequences are MGHRA and YSYEKL. This chain's CDR3 is CASSQARDHPVNEQFF. The CDR3 region has the DNA TGCGCCAGCAGCCAAGCCCGGGATCACCCAGTAAATGAGCAGTTCTTC.

DNA for the CDR3: TGTGCCATCAGTGAGACAGGGAATGGCAATCAGCCCCAGCATTTT. Protein sequence: CAISETGNGNQPQHF. This chain connects TRBV10-3 to TRBJ1-5; TRBD1 might be the D (6 bases). Germline loops: CDR1 ENHRY, CDR2 SYGVKD. This CDR3 region has 15 residues. The V gene lost 2 bases and the J gene lost 2 bases, with 10 bases spanning the gap.

The chain links TRBV5-5 to TRBJ1-5, with 7 positions matching TRBD1. V lost 0 bases and J lost 6; bases outside the gene matches: 6. CDR3 length equals 15 residues. Germline V gene lookup returns CDR1 SGHKS and CDR2 YYEKEE (reference sequence). In nucleotides, the CDR3 is TGTGCCAGCAGCTTGGAGCGACAGGGTTCTCAGCCCCAGCATTTT. Translation: CASSLERQGSQPQHF.

The chain joins TRBV28 to TRBJ1-2; the D is unclear. This CDR3 is 15 amino acids long. CDR1 MDHEN and CDR2 SYDVKM come from the germline V gene. V gave up 6 bases and J gave up 4 bases, with 18 bases separating them. As DNA, the CDR3 is TGTGCCAGCAGCCCTGAGGGCATCAGACCCTATGGCTACACCTTC. It encodes CASSPEGIRPYGYTF.